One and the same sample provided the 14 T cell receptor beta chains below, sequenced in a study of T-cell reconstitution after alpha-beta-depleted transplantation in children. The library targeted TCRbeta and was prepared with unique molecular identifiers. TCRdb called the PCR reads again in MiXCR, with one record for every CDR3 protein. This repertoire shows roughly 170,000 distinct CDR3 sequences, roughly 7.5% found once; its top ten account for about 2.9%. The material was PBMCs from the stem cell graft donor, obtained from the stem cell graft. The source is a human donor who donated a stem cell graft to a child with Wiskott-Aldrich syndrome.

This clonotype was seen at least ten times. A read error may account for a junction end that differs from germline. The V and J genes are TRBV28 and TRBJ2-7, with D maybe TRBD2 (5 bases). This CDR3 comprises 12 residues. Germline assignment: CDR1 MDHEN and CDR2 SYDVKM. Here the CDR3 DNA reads TGTGCCAGCAGTTTAGTGGAATCAGCGGTAGACTTC. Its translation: CASSLVESAVDF.

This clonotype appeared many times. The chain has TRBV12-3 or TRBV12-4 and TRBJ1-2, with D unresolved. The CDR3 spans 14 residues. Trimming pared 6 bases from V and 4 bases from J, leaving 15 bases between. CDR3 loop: CASSLTRLPYGYTF. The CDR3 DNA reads TGTGCCAGCAGCCTTACTCGGCTCCCCTATGGCTACACCTTC.

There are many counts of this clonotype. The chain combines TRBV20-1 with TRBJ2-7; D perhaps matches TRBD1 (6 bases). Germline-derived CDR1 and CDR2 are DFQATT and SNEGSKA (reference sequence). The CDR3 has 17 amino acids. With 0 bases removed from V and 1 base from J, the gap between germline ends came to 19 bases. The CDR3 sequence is CSARDLMTGSISYEQYF. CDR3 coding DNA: TGCAGTGCTAGAGACCTGATGACAGGATCCATATCCTACGAGCAGTACTTC.

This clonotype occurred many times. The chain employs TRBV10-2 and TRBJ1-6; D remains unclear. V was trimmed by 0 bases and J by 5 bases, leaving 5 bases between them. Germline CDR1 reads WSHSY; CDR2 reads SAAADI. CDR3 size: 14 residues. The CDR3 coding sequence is TGCGCCAGCAGTGAGTCCGGTAATAATTCACCCCTCCACTTT. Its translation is CASSESGNNSPLHF.

CDR3 bases: TGCAGTGCTAGAGATCTAGGGGTATCACCCCTCCACTTT. It codes for CSARDLGVSPLHF. The chain links TRBV20-1 to TRBJ1-6; possibly TRBD1 for D (5 bases). Germline lookup yields CDR1 DFQATT and CDR2 SNEGSKA (reference sequence). This CDR3 comprises 13 residues. Between the trimmed V and J ends, which lost 0 bases and 10 bases, there was a span of 10 bases.

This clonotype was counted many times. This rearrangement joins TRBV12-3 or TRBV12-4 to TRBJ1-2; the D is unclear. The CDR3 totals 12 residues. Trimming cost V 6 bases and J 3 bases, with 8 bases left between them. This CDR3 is CASSNMDYGYTF. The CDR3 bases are TGTGCCAGCAGCAACATGGACTATGGCTACACCTTC.

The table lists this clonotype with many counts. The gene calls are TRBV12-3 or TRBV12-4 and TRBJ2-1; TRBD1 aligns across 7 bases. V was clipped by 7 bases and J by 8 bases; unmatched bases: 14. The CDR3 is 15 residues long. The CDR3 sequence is CASTPPGQLLYEQFF. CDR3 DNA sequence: TGTGCCAGCACTCCTCCGGGACAGTTATTGTATGAGCAGTTCTTC.

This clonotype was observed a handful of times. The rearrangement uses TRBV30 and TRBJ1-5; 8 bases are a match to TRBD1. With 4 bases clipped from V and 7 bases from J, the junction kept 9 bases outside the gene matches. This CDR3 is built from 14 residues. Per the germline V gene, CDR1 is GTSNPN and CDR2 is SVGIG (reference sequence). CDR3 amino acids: CAWNRGGQGQPQHF. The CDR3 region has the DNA TGTGCCTGGAACAGGGGGGGGCAGGGCCAGCCCCAGCATTTT. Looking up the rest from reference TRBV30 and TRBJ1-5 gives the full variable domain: SQTIHQWPATLVQPVGSPLSLECTVEGTSNPNLYWYRQAAGRGLQLLFYSVGIGQISSEVPQNLSASRPQDRQFILSSKKLLLSDSGFYLCAWNRGGQGQPQHFGDGTRLSIL.

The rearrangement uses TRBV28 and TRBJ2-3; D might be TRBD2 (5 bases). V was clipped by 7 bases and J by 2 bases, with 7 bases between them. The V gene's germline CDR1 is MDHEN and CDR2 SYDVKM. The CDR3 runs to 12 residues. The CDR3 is CASKGDTDTQYF. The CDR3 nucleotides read TGTGCCAGCAAGGGAGACACAGATACGCAGTATTTT.

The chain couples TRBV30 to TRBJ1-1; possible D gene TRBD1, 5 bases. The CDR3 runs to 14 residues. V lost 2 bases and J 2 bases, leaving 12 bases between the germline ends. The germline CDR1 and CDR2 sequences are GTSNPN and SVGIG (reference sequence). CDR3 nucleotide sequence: TGTGCCTGGAGTCACGGGACGGTTAACACTGAAGCTTTCTTT. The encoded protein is CAWSHGTVNTEAFF.

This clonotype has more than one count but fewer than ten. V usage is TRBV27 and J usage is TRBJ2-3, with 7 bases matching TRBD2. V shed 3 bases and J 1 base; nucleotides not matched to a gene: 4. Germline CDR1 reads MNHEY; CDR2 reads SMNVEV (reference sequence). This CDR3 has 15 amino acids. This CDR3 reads CASSFRSGGTDTQYF. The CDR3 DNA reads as TGTGCCAGCAGTTTCCGGAGCGGGGGCACAGATACGCAGTATTTT.

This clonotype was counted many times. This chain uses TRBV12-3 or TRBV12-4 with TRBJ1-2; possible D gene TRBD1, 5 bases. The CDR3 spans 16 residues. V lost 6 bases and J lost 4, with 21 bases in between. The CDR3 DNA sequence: TGTGCCAGCAGGACCCTTAGGGGTCAGGGAAGCTATGGCTACACCTTC. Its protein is CASRTLRGQGSYGYTF.

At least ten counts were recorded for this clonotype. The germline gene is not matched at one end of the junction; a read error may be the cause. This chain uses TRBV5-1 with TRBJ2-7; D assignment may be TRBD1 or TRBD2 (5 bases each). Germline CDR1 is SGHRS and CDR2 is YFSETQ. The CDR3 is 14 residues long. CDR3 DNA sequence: TGCGCCAGCAGATTGGGGGTGAGCTCCTACGAGCAGTACTTC. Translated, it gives CASRLGVSSYEQYF.

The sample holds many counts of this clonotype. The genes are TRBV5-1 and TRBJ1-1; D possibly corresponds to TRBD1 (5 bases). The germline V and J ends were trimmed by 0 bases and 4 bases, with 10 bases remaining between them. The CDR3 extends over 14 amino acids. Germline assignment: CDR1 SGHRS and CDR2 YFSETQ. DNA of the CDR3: TGCGCCAGCAGCTTGGACCCGGGGGGCACTGAAGCTTTCTTT. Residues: CASSLDPGGTEAFF.